A selection of T cell receptor beta chains follows, all from one sample in a study of blood T cell repertoires in COVID-19. Produced via immunoSEQ multiplex PCR; TCRdb's table is partial and in-frame only. The sample has 200,000 or so clones, approximately 90% seen once. Sample: PBMCs or T cells enriched from blood (not recorded which). The receptors stem from a woman in her 30s who had recovered from COVID-19. The CDR3 runs from the conserved cysteine through the conserved F or W. D genes are given only for firm matches. Part of the rows lack a size; the others show once, few, many or a class for expanded clones.

j_gene | v_gene | d_gene | abundance | CDR3aa | CDR3nt
TRBJ1-6 | TRBV27 | - | - | CASSLSVDSPLHF | TGTGCCAGCAGTCTTTCCGTAGATTCACCCCTCCACTTT
TRBJ2-7 | TRBV6-2/TRBV6-3 | - | - | CASSYESKTLTYEQYF | TGTGCCAGCAGTTACGAGTCAAAAACCCTCACCTACGAGCAGTACTTC
TRBJ2-7 | TRBV4-3 | TRBD1 | few | CASSQRSGKNRGDEQYF | TGCGCCAGCAGCCAAAGGTCCGGTAAAAACAGGGGAGACGAGCAGTACTTC
TRBJ1-4 | TRBV29-1 | TRBD1 | - | CSVTGTGGEKLFF | TGCAGCGTCACCGGGACAGGGGGGGAAAAACTGTTTTTT
TRBJ2-1 | TRBV29-1 | TRBD1 | once | CSVSGTGYNEQFF | TGCAGCGTCTCCGGGACAGGGTACAATGAGCAGTTCTTC
TRBJ1-2 | TRBV5-8 | TRBD1 | - | CASSAGTDYGYTF | TGTGCCAGCAGCGCGGGGACAGACTATGGCTACACCTTC
TRBJ1-2 | TRBV5-6 | - | - | CASSLVGDGYTF | TGTGCCAGCAGCTTGGTGGGAGATGGCTACACCTTC
TRBJ2-1 | TRBV6-2/TRBV6-3 | - | - | CASSYGGSSYNEQFF | TGTGCCAGCAGTTATGGGGGGAGCTCCTACAATGAGCAGTTCTTC
TRBJ1-1 | TRBV3-1/TRBV3-2 | - | - | CASSQYGSRPEAFF | TGTGCCAGCAGCCAATACGGGTCCCGACCTGAAGCTTTCTTT
TRBJ2-5 | TRBV20-1 | TRBD2 | - | CSTSGGETQYF | TGCAGCACAAGCGGGGGGGAGACCCAGTACTTC
TRBJ1-3 | TRBV19 | - | - | CARRGSGNTIYF | TGTGCCAGACGCGGGTCTGGAAACACCATATATTTT
TRBJ1-6 | TRBV27 | - | - | CASSAGFWRPGDSPLHF | TGTGCCAGCAGCGCAGGGTTCTGGCGACCGGGGGATTCACCCCTCCACTTT
TRBJ1-1 | TRBV5-1 | - | once | CASSPEGGGVTEAFF | TGCGCCAGCAGCCCCGAAGGGGGAGGGGTCACTGAAGCTTTCTTT
TRBJ1-1 | TRBV6-5 | TRBD1 | - | CASTDLRKGASEAFF | TGTGCCAGCACCGACCTAAGGAAGGGGGCGTCTGAAGCTTTCTTT
TRBJ1-2 | TRBV12-3/TRBV12-4 | - | few | CASTRTDGYTF | TGTGCCAGCACCCGGACAGATGGCTACACCTTC
TRBJ2-1 | TRBV4-2 | TRBD2 | - | CASSQAGGKYNEQFF | TGTGCCAGCAGCCAAGCGGGGGGGAAGTACAATGAGCAGTTCTTC
TRBJ2-7 | TRBV13 | TRBD1 | - | CASSSRQGEVGEQYF | TGTGCCAGCAGCTCGAGACAGGGGGAAGTTGGCGAGCAGTACTTC
TRBJ1-1 | TRBV11-2 | TRBD1 | - | CASRTGAVNTEAFF | TGTGCCAGCAGGACAGGGGCTGTGAACACTGAAGCTTTCTTT
TRBJ1-2 | TRBV19 | - | - | CASRSNYGYTF | TGTGCCAGCAGATCTAACTATGGCTACACCTTC
TRBJ1-6 | TRBV13 | - | - | CASRSRGGINSPLHF | TGTGCCAGCAGAAGCCGGGGAGGGATCAATTCACCCCTCCACTTT
TRBJ2-7 | TRBV11-2 | - | - | CASSLVNYEQYF | TGTGCCAGCAGCTTAGTTAACTACGAGCAGTACTTC
TRBJ1-3 | TRBV12-3/TRBV12-4 | - | few | CASSPGVGNTIYF | TGTGCCAGCAGTCCCGGGGTTGGAAACACCATATATTTT
TRBJ2-7 | TRBV3-1/TRBV3-2 | TRBD1 | - | CASSQGWTGGSYEQYF | TGTGCCAGCAGCCAAGGGTGGACAGGGGGCTCCTACGAGCAGTACTTC
TRBJ2-1 | TRBV5-4 | TRBD1 | once | CASSFQGADEQFF | TGTGCCAGCAGTTTTCAGGGGGCGGATGAGCAGTTCTTC